A single sample is the source of the 14 T cell receptor beta chains below, sequenced in a study of response to subunit inactivated influenza vaccine. MiXCR was run by TCRdb on the RT-PCR reads, yielding one entry per CDR3 protein. The table lists about 580,000 distinct CDR3 sequences, roughly 15% of them singletons. Source: PBMCs from blood, taken about 12 days after vaccination. The receptors originated from a man aged 50-60 years who received an inactivated influenza vaccine.

This clonotype was observed a handful of times. The chain links TRBV15 to TRBJ2-7; perhaps TRBD1 as D (6 bases). The CDR3 length is 13 residues. Trimming removed 2 bases from V and 3 bases from J, with 8 bases in between. In germline, CDR1 is LNHNV, CDR2 YYDKDF (reference sequence). The CDR3: CATSRQGSYEQYF. CDR3 nucleotide sequence: TGTGCCACCAGCAGACAGGGGAGCTACGAGCAGTACTTC.

In this sample, this clonotype turned up a few times. V usage is TRBV5-6 and J usage is TRBJ1-2; weak D call: TRBD1 (5 bases). The V and J ends lost 3 bases and 4 bases respectively, with 10 bases between them. This CDR3 contains 13 residues. Germline V gene lookup returns CDR1 SGHDT and CDR2 YYEEEE. The CDR3 spells CASSWTDTYGYTF. The DNA of the CDR3 is TGTGCCAGCAGCTGGACGGACACCTATGGCTACACCTTC.

This clonotype has only a few counts. This chain connects TRBV4-2 to TRBJ1-1; D is uncertain. The ends were cut back, 0 bases at V and 2 bases at J, with 7 bases in the middle. This CDR3 is 14 amino acids long. Germline values: CDR1 LGHNA, CDR2 YNFKEQ. The CDR3, as DNA: TGTGCCAGCAGCCAAGATACGGCCAACACTGAAGCTTTCTTT. This translates into CASSQDTANTEAFF.

In this sample, this clonotype turned up a few times. This chain connects TRBV29-1 to TRBJ2-7; unclear D gene. Trimming stripped 7 bases from V and 4 bases from J, with 14 bases between. This CDR3 region has 12 residues. The germline V gene encodes CDR1 SQVTM and CDR2 ANQGSEA. The CDR3 bases are TGCAGCGCCCGGCTCCCTGGTTACGAGCAGTACTTC. Protein product: CSARLPGYEQYF.

This clonotype has ten or more counts. The chain joins TRBV4-1 to TRBJ2-7; TRBD2 agrees at 7 bases. V lost 0 bases and J lost 2; bases outside the gene matches: 4. The CDR3 has 15 residues. Germline V gene sequence: CDR1 MGHRA, CDR2 YSYEKL. The CDR3, as DNA: TGCGCCAGCAGCCAAGATGATGGGGGGGCCTACGAGCAGTACTTC. This codes for CASSQDDGGAYEQYF.

This clonotype appeared a few times. V and J are TRBV4-3 and TRBJ2-1; a possible D gene is TRBD2 (6 bases). CDR1 is LGHNA, CDR2 YSLEER, per germline. CDR3 length: 15 amino acids. V gave up 5 bases and J gave up 3 bases, with 14 bases separating them. The DNA for the CDR3 is TGCGCCAGCAGCTCCCGGACTACTATCTACAATGAGCAGTTCTTC. Amino acids: CASSSRTTIYNEQFF.

There are many counts of this clonotype. V gene TRBV4-2 combines with J gene TRBJ2-2; 12 bases are shared with TRBD2. Losses at the gene ends were 0 bases for V and 7 bases for J; bases not matched to a gene: 6. The CDR3 has 17 amino acids. Per germline, CDR1 LGHNA and CDR2 YNFKEQ. The CDR3 reads CASSQDSLAGGFGELFF. Here the CDR3 DNA reads TGTGCCAGCAGCCAAGATTCCCTAGCGGGGGGGTTCGGGGAGCTGTTTTTT.

This clonotype was seen a few times. The CDR3, as DNA: TGTGCCAGCAGCCCCCTGGCGTCCACCGGGGAGCTGTTTTTT. Translation: CASSPLASTGELFF. This sequence joins TRBV6-2 or TRBV6-3 and TRBJ2-2; D call uncertain. This CDR3 is built from 14 residues. Germline CDR1 is MNHEY and CDR2 is SVGEGT. Trimming took off 6 bases at V and 4 bases at J, with 12 bases between the two ends.

This clonotype has a handful of counts. This chain connects TRBV28 to TRBJ1-4; D gene ambiguous. Trimming took 5 bases from V and 8 from J, leaving 9 bases between them. Germline assignment: CDR1 MDHEN and CDR2 SYDVKM. This CDR3 has 12 residues. The CDR3 DNA reads as TGTGCCAGCAGTCCCCTAGGGGAAAAACTGTTTTTT. It codes for CASSPLGEKLFF.

This clonotype was counted only a few times. The rearrangement joins TRBV20-1 to TRBJ1-5; D ambiguous. Per the germline V gene, CDR1 is DFQATT and CDR2 is SNEGSKA (reference sequence). V gave up 7 bases and J gave up 2 bases, with 12 bases separating them. CDR3 size: 13 residues. The CDR3 protein is CSGAEGGNQPQHF. CDR3 DNA sequence: TGCAGTGGGGCAGAAGGTGGCAATCAGCCCCAGCATTTT.

The sample holds a few counts of this clonotype. The DNA for the CDR3 is TGTGCCAGCTCACCCAGGACAGGCTTGGACGCTGAAGCTTTCTTT. This gives the protein CASSPRTGLDAEAFF. The rearrangement joins TRBV18 to TRBJ1-1, with 7 bases aligning to TRBD1. This CDR3 comprises 15 residues. Germline CDR1 and CDR2: KGHSH and LQKENI. V shed 3 bases and J 6 bases; nucleotides not matched to a gene: 10. The full variable domain, in which reference TRBV18 and TRBJ1-1 provide the parts outside the CDR3, is NAGVMQNPRHLVRRRGQEARLRCSPMKGHSHVYWYRQLPEEGLKFMVYLQKENIIDESGMPKERFSAEFPKEGPSILRIQQVVRGDSAAYFCASSPRTGLDAEAFFGQGTRLTVV.

The chain couples TRBV12-3 or TRBV12-4 to TRBJ1-6; maybe TRBD1 (6 bases). V was clipped by 3 bases and J by 9 bases, with 12 bases between them. The CDR3 covers 14 residues. The CDR3 DNA follows: TGTGCCAGCAGTTTGGAGGGGGGGGCTTCACCCCTCCACTTT. This encodes CASSLEGGASPLHF.

V is TRBV30 and J is TRBJ2-2; D is possibly TRBD2 (6 bases). This CDR3 contains 13 residues. V was clipped by 3 bases and J by 7 bases, with 12 bases between them. Per germline, CDR1 GTSNPN and CDR2 SVGIG (reference sequence). The DNA of the CDR3 is TGTGCCTGGAGCGTCCGGGGGATCGGGGAGCTGTTTTTT. Its protein is CAWSVRGIGELFF. Full variable domain (outside the CDR3, taken from reference TRBV30 and TRBJ2-2): SQTIHQWPATLVQPVGSPLSLECTVEGTSNPNLYWYRQAAGRGLQLLFYSVGIGQISSEVPQNLSASRPQDRQFILSSKKLLLSDSGFYLCAWSVRGIGELFFGEGSRLTVL.

This clonotype was seen only a few times. The CDR3 DNA reads as TGCGCCAGCAGGGGACTGACAGGTCGTTCCTACGAGCAGTACTTC. It yields the protein CASRGLTGRSYEQYF. This sequence joins TRBV5-1 and TRBJ2-7; the D call may be TRBD1 or TRBD2 (6 bases each). V was clipped by 5 bases and J by 1 base, with 16 bases between them. Germline values: CDR1 SGHRS, CDR2 YFSETQ. The CDR3 runs 15 residues.